These 17 T cell receptor beta chains originate from one sample sequenced in a study of cytomegalovirus exposure and HLA in healthy donors. PCR was performed using 60 Vbeta and 13 Jbeta primers. This table comes from immunoSEQ multiplex PCR, and its TCRdb copy is limited to in-frame clones, with some not included. The specimen's table records more than 95,000 clones. Material: PBMCs. These receptors all come from a man aged 40-55 years in good health and CMV-seronegative.

The chain carries TRBV7-2 and TRBJ1-4; D not resolved. Trimming cost V 1 base and J 4 bases, with 19 bases left between them. The CDR3 consists of 18 residues. Germline V gene sequence: CDR1 SGHTA, CDR2 FQGNSA. CDR3 sequence: CASSLVAPLKGSNEKLFF. DNA for the CDR3: TGTGCCAGCAGCTTAGTAGCTCCGCTTAAAGGAAGTAATGAAAAACTGTTTTTT.

The chain's CDR3 is CASTRQGDTGELFF. The CDR3 DNA reads as TGCGCCAGCACTCGACAGGGAGACACCGGGGAGCTGTTTTTT. The gene calls are TRBV5-1 and TRBJ2-2; 7 bases line up with TRBD1. Germline CDR1 and CDR2: SGHRS and YFSETQ. This CDR3 spans 14 amino acids. V shed 6 bases and J 3 bases; nucleotides not matched to a gene: 5.

The chain uses TRBV5-1 and TRBJ2-5; 8 nucleotides align to TRBD2. The CDR3 has 15 residues. Trimming cost V 0 bases and J 4 bases; bases outside gene matches: 5. Germline lookup yields CDR1 SGHRS and CDR2 YFSETQ. Here the CDR3 DNA reads TGCGCCAGCAGCTTGGGGGCTAGCGGGCCAGAGACCCAGTACTTC. Its protein product is CASSLGASGPETQYF.

Concerning this clone itself: A read error may account for a junction end that differs from germline. V gene TRBV11-3 combines with J gene TRBJ2-5; 13 bases agree with TRBD2. Germline V gene lookup returns CDR1 SGHNT and CDR2 YENEEA. The CDR3 has 18 residues. CDR3 bases: TGTGTCAGCAGCTGGGAGACGACTAGCGGGAGGTATAAAGAGACCCAGTACTTC. As protein: CVSSWETTSGRYKETQYF. Together with reference TRBV11-3 and TRBJ2-5, the CDR3 gives the full variable domain: EAGVVQSPRYKIIEKKQPVAFWCNPISGHNTLYWYLQNLGQGPELLIRYENEEAVDDSQLPKDRFSAERLKGVDSTLKIQPAELGDSAVYLCVSSWETTSGRYKETQYFGPGTRLLVL.

The rearrangement links TRBV4-2 to TRBJ2-5, with 9 bases identical to TRBD2. Germline CDR1 is LGHNA and CDR2 is YNFKEQ. Unmatched junction bases numbered 7, after V lost 4 bases and J lost 4 bases. This CDR3 comprises 15 residues. CDR3 protein: CASSPASGIGETQYF. CDR3 nucleotides: TGTGCCAGCAGCCCCGCTAGCGGGATTGGAGAGACCCAGTACTTC.

The chain employs TRBV2 and TRBJ2-7; 7 bases fit TRBD1. CDR3 length: 15 residues. From germline, CDR1 is SNHLY and CDR2 FYNNEI. Trimming cost V 6 bases and J 2 bases; bases outside gene matches: 10. CDR3 in amino acids: CASRDTGTATYEQYF. The CDR3 bases are TGTGCCAGCAGGGACACCGGGACAGCCACCTACGAGCAGTACTTC. Full variable domain (missing parts from reference TRBV2 and TRBJ2-7): EPEVTQTPSHQVTQMGQEVILRCVPISNHLYFYWYRQILGQKVEFLVSFYNNEISEKSEIFDDQFSVERPDGSNFTLKIRSTKLEDSAMYFCASRDTGTATYEQYFGPGTRLTVT.

This chain links TRBV5-1 with TRBJ2-5; 8 bases line up with TRBD2. This CDR3 contains 16 residues. Losses at the gene ends were 4 bases for V and 1 base for J; bases not matched to a gene: 9. Germline CDR1 reads SGHRS; CDR2 reads YFSETQ. The CDR3, as DNA: TGCGCCAGCAGCCCGGCGGCTAGCGGGTCCCAAGAGACCCAGTACTTC. This sequence encodes CASSPAASGSQETQYF.

The gene calls are TRBV19 and TRBJ2-1; the match to TRBD2 covers 10 bases. This CDR3 spans 17 amino acids. V was pared by 5 bases and J by 0 bases, with 7 bases of the junction left unmatched. Germline V gives CDR1 LNHDA, CDR2 SQIVND (reference sequence). CDR3 coding DNA: TGTGCCAGTAGTCTGGGACTAGCGCCCAGCTCCTACAATGAGCAGTTCTTC. This codes for CASSLGLAPSSYNEQFF.

This rearrangement joins TRBV7-8 to TRBJ1-1, with D unresolved. V was pared by 0 bases and J by 2 bases, with 10 bases between. The length of the CDR3 is 15 residues. CDR1 is SGHVS, CDR2 FQNEAQ, per germline. The CDR3 DNA is TGTGCCAGCAGCTTAGCCCCCCCCACTAACACTGAAGCTTTCTTT. Its translation is CASSLAPPTNTEAFF.

The chain carries TRBV30 and TRBJ1-5; 12 bases match TRBD1. This CDR3 comprises 15 residues. Unmatched junction bases numbered 4, after V lost 2 bases and J lost 5 bases. CDR1 is GTSNPN, CDR2 SVGIG, per germline (reference sequence). The CDR3 protein is CAWSMGTGGDQPQHF. The CDR3 DNA reads as TGTGCCTGGAGTATGGGGACAGGGGGCGATCAGCCCCAGCATTTT.

This sequence joins TRBV27 and TRBJ2-2; D possibly corresponds to TRBD1 (6 bases). This CDR3 contains 16 residues. Trimming cost V 5 bases and J 5 bases, with 18 bases left between them. Looked up from germline, CDR1 is MNHEY and CDR2 is SMNVEV (reference sequence). CDR3 in amino acids: CASSGYRETGTGELFF. DNA for the CDR3: TGTGCCAGCAGTGGATACAGGGAGACGGGAACCGGGGAGCTGTTTTTT.

This rearrangement joins TRBV5-4 to TRBJ1-1; 8 bases agree with TRBD1. There are 15 residues in the CDR3. Germline V CDR1 and CDR2: SGHNT, YYREEE (reference sequence). V was clipped by 4 bases and J by 1 base; unmatched bases: 6. The CDR3, as DNA: TGTGCCAGCAGCCCCGGACAGGGTAGGAACACTGAAGCTTTCTTT. It is translated as CASSPGQGRNTEAFF.

The V call is TRBV11-3, the J call TRBJ1-1, with a weak D call TRBD1 (5 bases). The V gene lost 2 bases and the J gene lost 9 bases, with 10 bases spanning the gap. Germline V gene sequence: CDR1 SGHNT, CDR2 YENEEA. The CDR3 spans 12 residues. The CDR3: CASSLRQGQAFF. For the CDR3, the DNA is TGTGCCAGCAGCTTACGTCAGGGCCAAGCTTTCTTT.

This rearrangement joins TRBV6-5 to TRBJ1-2, with TRBD1 matching over 7 bases. The CDR3 covers 12 residues. The germline V gene encodes CDR1 MNHEY and CDR2 SVGAGI. Losses at the gene ends were 7 bases for V and 10 bases for J; bases not matched to a gene: 9. The CDR3 coding sequence is TGTGCCAGCACTCCAGGGGGGAGGATCTACACCTTC. This encodes CASTPGGRIYTF.

The chain uses TRBV5-1 and TRBJ1-1; 7 bases map to TRBD1. Trimming at V came to 0 bases and at J to 1 base, leaving 3 bases not matched to a gene. The germline gives CDR1 SGHRS, CDR2 YFSETQ. The CDR3 contains 15 residues. CDR3 coding DNA: TGCGCCAGCAGCTTGGGACAGGGCCCGAACACTGAAGCTTTCTTT. Protein: CASSLGQGPNTEAFF. The whole variable domain, remainder taken from reference TRBV5-1 and TRBJ1-1, is KAGVTQTPRYLIKTRGQQVTLSCSPISGHRSVSWYQQTPGQGLQFLFEYFSETQRNKGNFPGRFSGRQFSNSRSEMNVSTLELGDSALYLCASSLGQGPNTEAFFGQGTRLTVV.

J is TRBJ2-1 and V is TRBV2, with TRBD1 as a possible D gene (6 bases). V dropped 8 bases and J dropped 1 base, with 12 bases sitting between them. This CDR3 spans 14 amino acids. Per germline, CDR1 SNHLY and CDR2 FYNNEI. The CDR3 loop reads CASVAGVSYNEQFF. The DNA of the CDR3 is TGTGCCAGCGTCGCAGGGGTGTCCTACAATGAGCAGTTCTTC.

The chain is built from TRBV19 and TRBJ1-2; TRBD1 aligns across 8 bases. V lost 1 base to trimming and J lost 7 bases; unmatched junction nucleotides: 17. The CDR3 contains 18 residues. Germline CDR1 LNHDA, CDR2 SQIVND (reference sequence). CDR3 sequence reads: CASSIVRDRWNSGSGYTF. CDR3 in DNA: TGTGCCAGTAGTATAGTCCGGGACAGGTGGAATTCGGGGAGTGGCTACACCTTC.